These 29 T cell receptor beta chains were all obtained from the same sample, sequenced in a study of beta chain features in type 1 diabetes listed by TCRdb under 2018. What these receptors recognize is not known. The protocol used for the library was the immunoSEQ multiplex PCR assay. The High Capacity cDNA Reverse Transcription Kit was used to reverse transcribe all of the isolated RNA, meaning that expressed TCRB transcripts were what got sequenced. The clones in this table, taken by TCRdb from immuneACCESS, are in-frame only. Not every clone is retained; where verified, under half of the shortfall comes from an unresolved V gene, and the cause of the rest is unknown. In this sample the table shows approximately 170,000 clones, 7.8% of which occur a single time. The ten largest clones take up about 1% of the sample. Beyond this particular receptor, the publication reports: In all four CD4+ subsets, TCRB CDR3 length was moderately but significantly shorter in type 1 diabetes patients.

Sequenced input: central memory CD4+ T cells from blood. The receptors derive from a woman aged 40 to 50 with type 1 diabetes.

This clone was observed a handful of times. V gene TRBV11-2 combines with J gene TRBJ2-3, with D tentatively TRBD1 (6 bases). This CDR3 has 14 residues. V was pared by 7 bases and J by 5 bases, with 16 bases between. Per germline, CDR1 SGHAT and CDR2 FQNNGV. The CDR3 DNA follows: TGTGCCAGCATCCCAGGGGATGTAATAGATACGCAGTATTTT. It encodes CASIPGDVIDTQYF.

The gene calls are TRBV7-6 and TRBJ2-1; 9 bases match TRBD1. After removal of 7 bases from V and 6 bases from J, the junction contained 13 bases not matched to a gene. The CDR3 contains 16 residues. Germline V CDR1 and CDR2: SGHVS, FNYEAQ. The CDR3: CASTKNPGQGGNEQFF. CDR3 bases: TGTGCCAGCACCAAAAACCCGGGACAGGGTGGCAATGAGCAGTTCTTC.

This clone was seen only a few times. This chain joins TRBV2 and TRBJ1-1, with TRBD1 matching over 9 bases. With V trimmed by 6 bases and J by 2 bases, 7 bases remained unmatched. The CDR3 spans 15 residues. CDR1 and CDR2 from the germline V gene are SNHLY and FYNNEI. The CDR3, as DNA: TGTGCCAGCAGGCCCGGGACAGGGCAAAACACTGAAGCTTTCTTT. Its protein is CASRPGTGQNTEAFF.

The chain employs TRBV14 and TRBJ1-1; D is perhaps TRBD1 (6 bases). Trimming removed 5 bases at V and 3 bases at J, with 7 bases between. The CDR3 extends over 12 amino acids. Germline CDR1 is SGHDN and CDR2 is FVKESK. The CDR3 is CASSGTYTEAFF. CDR3 in DNA: TGTGCCAGCAGCGGGACATACACTGAAGCTTTCTTT. Full variable domain (remainder filled in from reference TRBV14 and TRBJ1-1): EAGVTQFPSHSVIEKGQTVTLRCDPISGHDNLYWYRRVMGKEIKFLLHFVKESKQDESGMPNNRFLAERTGGTYSTLKVQPAELEDSGVYFCASSGTYTEAFFGQGTRLTVV.

The chain combines TRBV7-9 with TRBJ2-3; TRBD1 matches 9 bases. Trimming took 5 bases from V and 1 from J; bases not matched to a gene: 1. The CDR3 is 14 amino acids. Germline CDR1 SEHNR, CDR2 FQNEAQ (reference sequence). The CDR3 here is CASSRTGGTDTQYF. Here the CDR3 DNA reads TGTGCCAGCAGCCGGACAGGGGGCACAGATACGCAGTATTTT.

V usage is TRBV28 and J usage is TRBJ1-2; D may be TRBD1 (6 bases). V dropped 8 bases and J dropped 8 bases, with 15 bases sitting between them. The CDR3 has 12 residues. Germline CDR1 reads MDHEN; CDR2 reads SYDVKM. The CDR3: CASGGRVEGYTF. CDR3 nucleotide sequence: TGTGCCAGCGGGGGCAGGGTTGAAGGCTACACCTTC.

This clone was found a few times. This chain joins TRBV7-9 and TRBJ1-2; 8 nucleotides line up with TRBD1. CDR1 and CDR2 (germline): SEHNR, FQNEAQ (reference sequence). The CDR3 is made up of 15 amino acids. J lost 3 bases, V lost 5 bases, and 8 bases had no gene match. The CDR3 loop is CASSDDRTGHYGYTF. The DNA of the CDR3 is TGTGCCAGCAGCGACGACCGGACAGGGCACTATGGCTACACCTTC.

This clone was detected a few times. The chain couples TRBV27 to TRBJ2-3; 15 nucleotides match TRBD2. CDR1 is MNHEY and CDR2 is SMNVEV in the germline V gene (reference sequence). J was trimmed by 7 bases and V by 5 bases; bases with no gene match: 10. The CDR3 is made up of 17 amino acids. CDR3 loop: CASSRGSGTSGRYTQYF. DNA for the CDR3: TGTGCCAGCAGTAGAGGGAGCGGGACTAGCGGGAGGTATACGCAGTATTTT.

Only a few counts were recorded for this clone. The chain recombines TRBV5-1 with TRBJ2-7; possibly TRBD1 for D (6 bases). Trimming shortened V by 2 bases and J by 7 bases, and 16 bases separated the two germline ends. The germline V gene has CDR1 SGHRS and CDR2 YFSETQ. The CDR3 is 14 residues long. DNA for the CDR3: TGCGCCAGCAGCTTACAGGGTCTATCGCGGGAGCAGTACTTC. Amino acids: CASSLQGLSREQYF.

J is TRBJ1-6 and V is TRBV4-2, with a possible D match to TRBD1 (5 bases). Germline lookup yields CDR1 LGHNA and CDR2 YNFKEQ. Trimming took 4 bases from V and 6 from J, leaving 13 bases between them. The CDR3 is 15 amino acids. CDR3 coding DNA: TGTGCCAGCAGCCCGACGACAGTGAGTAATTCACCCCTCCACTTT. It yields the protein CASSPTTVSNSPLHF.

There are a few counts of this clone. This chain uses TRBV19 with TRBJ2-1; D call uncertain. The germline gives CDR1 LNHDA, CDR2 SQIVND (reference sequence). V was cut by 3 bases and J by 4 bases, with 7 bases left in between. This CDR3 region has 13 residues. CDR3 sequence: CASSIPEYNEQFF. CDR3 sequence (DNA): TGTGCCAGTAGTATTCCCGAGTACAATGAGCAGTTCTTC. The full variable domain, its missing parts supplied by reference TRBV19 and TRBJ2-1, is DGGITQSPKYLFRKEGQNVTLSCEQNLNHDAMYWYRQDPGQGLRLIYYSQIVNDFQKGDIAEGYSVSREKKESFPLTVTSAQKNPTAFYLCASSIPEYNEQFFGPGTRLTVL.

The chain couples TRBV7-2 to TRBJ2-7; 7 bases fit TRBD2. The V and J ends lost 4 bases and 4 bases, in that order; junction bases with no gene match: 10. Per the germline V gene, CDR1 is SGHTA and CDR2 is FQGNSA. This CDR3 region has 15 residues. The CDR3 loop is CASSSSAGISYEQYF. The CDR3 coding sequence is TGTGCCAGCAGCTCGTCAGCGGGGATTAGTTACGAGCAGTACTTC. Drawing the rest from reference TRBV7-2 and TRBJ2-7, the complete variable domain is GAGVSQSPSNKVTEKGKDVELRCDPISGHTALYWYRQSLGQGLEFLIYFQGNSAPDKSGLPSDRFSAERTGGSVSTLTIQRTQQEDSAVYLCASSSSAGISYEQYFGPGTRLTVT.

The rearrangement links TRBV9 to TRBJ1-6; 7 nucleotides line up with TRBD1. This CDR3 contains 14 residues. The germline V gene has CDR1 SGDLS and CDR2 YYNGEE. The trim removed 3 bases at V and 10 bases at J, leaving 7 bases unmatched. The CDR3 region is CASSGTGMGSPLHF. The CDR3 nucleotides are TGTGCCAGCAGCGGGACAGGAATGGGGTCACCCCTCCACTTT.

The chain uses TRBV27 and TRBJ2-7; no reliable D call. With 3 bases removed from V and 2 bases from J, the gap between germline ends came to 11 bases. Looked up from germline, CDR1 is MNHEY and CDR2 is SMNVEV (reference sequence). The CDR3 is made up of 14 amino acids. This CDR3 is CASSFLRSAYEQYF. In DNA form, the CDR3 reads TGTGCCAGCAGTTTCCTCAGGTCGGCCTACGAGCAGTACTTC.

The gene calls are TRBV6-6 and TRBJ2-2; weak D call: TRBD1 (5 bases). The V end lost 6 bases, the J end lost 1 base, and 9 bases lay between the germline ends. Germline loops: CDR1 MNHNY, CDR2 SVGAGI (reference sequence). The CDR3 contains 14 residues. The CDR3 sequence: CASRSQGNTGELFF. As DNA, the CDR3 is TGTGCCAGCAGATCTCAGGGGAACACCGGGGAGCTGTTTTTT.

This clone came up a few times. The chain uses TRBV9 and TRBJ1-2; 8 positions match TRBD1. The V gene end was trimmed by 4 bases and the J gene end by 4 bases; junction bases not matched to a gene: 15. The V gene's germline CDR1 is SGDLS and CDR2 YYNGEE. The CDR3 contains 17 residues. CDR3 sequence: CASSPHELGQGTYGYTF. Written as DNA, the CDR3 is TGTGCCAGCAGCCCACATGAACTCGGACAGGGAACCTATGGCTACACCTTC.

V and J are TRBV14 and TRBJ1-4, with D possibly TRBD1 on 5 matching bases. Looked up from germline, CDR1 is SGHDN and CDR2 is FVKESK. V lost 4 bases to trimming and J lost 4 bases, with 7 bases between them. This CDR3 is built from 13 residues. This CDR3 reads CASSRQLNEKLFF. The CDR3 DNA follows: TGTGCCAGCAGCCGACAGCTTAATGAAAAACTGTTTTTT.

The gene calls are TRBV5-4 and TRBJ2-5; 12 bases align to TRBD2. From germline, CDR1 is SGHNT and CDR2 YYREEE (reference sequence). The CDR3 loop spans 16 amino acids. The ends lost 2 bases at V and 4 bases at J; junction bases unmatched: 6. This CDR3 is CASSLLAGGFGETQYF. In DNA form, the CDR3 reads TGTGCCAGCAGCTTACTAGCGGGGGGTTTTGGAGAGACCCAGTACTTC.

This clone has more than one count but fewer than ten. The J gene is TRBJ2-7, the V gene TRBV23-1, with 8 bases lining up with TRBD2. TRBV23-1 is marked as an open reading frame, function uncertain. This CDR3 contains 16 residues. With V trimmed by 2 bases and J by 2 bases, 8 bases remained unmatched. The CDR3 region is CASSQGSLAATYEQYF. CDR3 DNA: TGCGCCAGCAGTCAAGGGTCACTAGCGGCGACCTACGAGCAGTACTTC.

This clone showed up many times. The chain uses TRBV5-4 and TRBJ2-3; D unclear. Germline V gene sequence: CDR1 SGHNT, CDR2 YYREEE (reference sequence). The CDR3 consists of 13 residues. Trimming removed 0 bases from V and 5 bases from J, with 7 bases in between. CDR3 amino acids: CASSLARGDTQYF. CDR3 nucleotide sequence: TGTGCCAGCAGCTTGGCCCGAGGAGATACGCAGTATTTT.

The gene calls are TRBV19 and TRBJ1-6; D uncertain. Looked up from germline, CDR1 is LNHDA and CDR2 is SQIVND (reference sequence). The CDR3 runs 12 residues. With 4 bases removed from V and 9 bases from J, the gap between germline ends came to 7 bases. In DNA, the CDR3 is TGTGCCAGTAGTAGGGGAGCTTCACCCCTCCACTTT. Its translation: CASSRGASPLHF.

This clone was seen more than once but under ten times. The chain couples TRBV28 to TRBJ1-2; 8 bases are shared with TRBD1. The CDR3 totals 16 residues. J lost 4 bases, V lost 4 bases, and 11 bases had no gene match. CDR1 is MDHEN, CDR2 SYDVKM, per germline. The CDR3 DNA follows: TGTGCCAGCAGTTCCCGAGCAGGGGGCCTATTCTATGGCTACACCTTC. This sequence encodes CASSSRAGGLFYGYTF.

In this sample, this clone turned up a few times. The chain joins TRBV15 to TRBJ2-3, with 12 bases aligning to TRBD2. Germline CDR1 and CDR2: LNHNV and YYDKDF (reference sequence). After removal of 0 bases from V and 2 bases from J, the junction contained 3 bases not matched to a gene. The length of the CDR3 is 17 residues. The CDR3 protein is CATSRELAGGPTDTQYF. CDR3 nucleotide sequence: TGTGCCACCAGCAGAGAACTAGCGGGAGGTCCCACAGATACGCAGTATTTT.

This clone has a handful of counts. The rearrangement links TRBV2 to TRBJ2-3; a weak D match, TRBD2 (7 bases). CDR1 and CDR2 from the germline V gene are SNHLY and FYNNEI. The CDR3 totals 14 residues. Trimming took off 6 bases at V and 4 bases at J, with 14 bases between the two ends. The CDR3 spells CASRARGAADTQYF. The CDR3 bases are TGTGCCAGCAGAGCTCGGGGGGCTGCAGATACGCAGTATTTT.

This clone was seen more than once but under ten times. The chain employs TRBV9 and TRBJ2-2, with D unresolved. Germline CDR1 reads SGDLS; CDR2 reads YYNGEE. V dropped 0 bases and J dropped 6 bases, with 3 bases sitting between them. The length of the CDR3 is 12 residues. CDR3 DNA sequence: TGTGCCAGCAGCGTAGTCGCCGGGGAGCTGTTTTTT. Translating it yields CASSVVAGELFF.

The chain couples TRBV4-2 to TRBJ1-1; D is ambiguous. Germline CDR1 LGHNA, CDR2 YNFKEQ. V lost 0 bases and J 0 bases, leaving 5 bases between the germline ends. This CDR3 region has 14 residues. CDR3 protein: CASSQDVLNTEAFF. For the CDR3, the DNA is TGTGCCAGCAGCCAAGACGTCCTGAACACTGAAGCTTTCTTT.

This clone turned up a few times. Its ends do not fully match the called genes, so a read error is possible. The chain recombines TRBV7-2 with TRBJ2-7; a possible D gene is TRBD2 (6 bases). The CDR3 consists of 15 residues. The germline V gene encodes CDR1 SGHTA and CDR2 FQGNSA. In DNA, the CDR3 is TGTGCCAGCAGATTAGCGGTAGCGGAGACCTACGAGCAGTACTTC. Protein sequence: CASRLAVAETYEQYF.

The chain couples TRBV5-1 to TRBJ2-4; D is perhaps TRBD2 (6 bases). CDR3 length equals 12 residues. V was shortened by 5 bases and J by 9 bases, with 12 bases between the two germline ends. Germline V lookup: CDR1 SGHRS, CDR2 YFSETQ. CDR3 loop: CASRVPEGIQYF. CDR3 nucleotides: TGCGCCAGCAGGGTCCCGGAGGGCATTCAGTACTTC.

Comment on this clone: This specimen includes other DNA sequences encoding the same CDR3. The rearrangement links TRBV7-2 to TRBJ2-4, with 8 bases lining up with TRBD1. The trim removed 5 bases at V and 6 bases at J, leaving 3 bases unmatched. Germline V gene lookup returns CDR1 SGHTA and CDR2 FQGNSA. The CDR3 spans 13 residues. CDR3 sequence: CASSTGQGNIQYF. CDR3 coding DNA: TGTGCCAGCAGCACCGGACAGGGAAACATTCAGTACTTC. The full variable domain, with the rest looked up from reference TRBV7-2 and TRBJ2-4, is GAGVSQSPSNKVTEKGKDVELRCDPISGHTALYWYRQSLGQGLEFLIYFQGNSAPDKSGLPSDRFSAERTGGSVSTLTIQRTQQEDSAVYLCASSTGQGNIQYFGAGTRLSVL.